The source of this T cell receptor (beta chain) is a study of regulatory T cells in long-lasting Graves disease. The CDR3 totals 16 residues. The V gene lost 6 bases and the J gene lost 3 bases, with 17 bases spanning the gap. In its sample, this clonotype was seen many times. Researchers made TCR beta libraries by using iRepertoire HTBI primers and running Arm-PCR on CDR3 regions. MiXCR was run by TCRdb on the multiplex PCR reads, yielding one entry per CDR3 protein. The sample lists some 600,000 distinct CDR3 sequences; about 16% were seen once. Noted time point: newly diagnosed GD, antithyroid drugs for less than 3 months. Making the TCR library involved RNA that had been extracted from PBMCs. This sample was also put to use in a study of T cells in Graves' hyperthyroidism and ophthalmopathy.

The receptor was isolated from a man between 18 and 35 years old with Graves disease. The chain combines TRBV12-3 or TRBV12-4 with TRBJ2-2; TRBD1 might be the D (6 bases). Specimen: peripheral blood mononuclear cells (PBMCs), collected at new diagnosis, from a patient treated with antithyroid drugs. The CDR3 sequence is CASRSFGKGDTGELFF. The CDR3 DNA reads TGTGCCAGCAGGTCCTTCGGTAAGGGGGACACCGGGGAGCTGTTTTTT.